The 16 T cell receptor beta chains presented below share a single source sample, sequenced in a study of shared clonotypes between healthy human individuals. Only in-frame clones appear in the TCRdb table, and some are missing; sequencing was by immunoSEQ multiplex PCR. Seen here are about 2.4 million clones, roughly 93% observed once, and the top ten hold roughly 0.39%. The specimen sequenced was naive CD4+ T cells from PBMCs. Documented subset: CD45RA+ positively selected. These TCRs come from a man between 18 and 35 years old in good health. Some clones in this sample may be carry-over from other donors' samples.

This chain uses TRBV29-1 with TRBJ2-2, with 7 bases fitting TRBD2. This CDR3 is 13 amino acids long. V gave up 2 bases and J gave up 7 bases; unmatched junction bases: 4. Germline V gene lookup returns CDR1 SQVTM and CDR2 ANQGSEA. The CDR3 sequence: CSVESGVNGELFF. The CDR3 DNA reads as TGCAGCGTTGAAAGCGGGGTTAACGGGGAGCTGTTTTTT.

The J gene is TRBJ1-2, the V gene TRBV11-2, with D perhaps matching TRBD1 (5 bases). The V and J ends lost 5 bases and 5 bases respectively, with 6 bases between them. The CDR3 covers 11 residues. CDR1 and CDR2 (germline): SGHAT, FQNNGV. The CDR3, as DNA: TGTGCCAGCAGCCGGACATATGGCTACACCTTC. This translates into CASSRTYGYTF.

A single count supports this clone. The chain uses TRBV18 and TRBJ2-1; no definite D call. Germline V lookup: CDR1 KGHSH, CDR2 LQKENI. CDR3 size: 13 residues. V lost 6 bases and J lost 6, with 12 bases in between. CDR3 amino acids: CASSPTLSNEQFF. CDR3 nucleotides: TGTGCCAGCTCCCCGACCCTTTCCAATGAGCAGTTCTTC.

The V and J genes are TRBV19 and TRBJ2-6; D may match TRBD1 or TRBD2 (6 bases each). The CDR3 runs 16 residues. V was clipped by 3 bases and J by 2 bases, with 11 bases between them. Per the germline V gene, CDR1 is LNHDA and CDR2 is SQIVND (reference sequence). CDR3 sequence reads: CASSIGGITGANVLTF. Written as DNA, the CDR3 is TGTGCCAGTAGTATCGGGGGCATCACTGGGGCCAACGTCCTGACTTTC.

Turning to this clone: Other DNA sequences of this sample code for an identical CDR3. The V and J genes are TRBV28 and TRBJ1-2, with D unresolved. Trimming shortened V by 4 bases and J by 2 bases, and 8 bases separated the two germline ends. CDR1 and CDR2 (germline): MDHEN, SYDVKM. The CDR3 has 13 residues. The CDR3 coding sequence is TGTGCCAGCAGTTCGACGGGGAACTATGGCTACACCTTC. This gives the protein CASSSTGNYGYTF.

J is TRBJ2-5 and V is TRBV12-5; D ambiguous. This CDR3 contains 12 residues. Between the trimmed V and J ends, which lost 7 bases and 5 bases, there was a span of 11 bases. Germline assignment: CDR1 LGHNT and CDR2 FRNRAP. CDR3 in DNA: TGTGCTAGTGCCGGAGTGGAGGAGACCCAGTACTTC. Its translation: CASAGVEETQYF.

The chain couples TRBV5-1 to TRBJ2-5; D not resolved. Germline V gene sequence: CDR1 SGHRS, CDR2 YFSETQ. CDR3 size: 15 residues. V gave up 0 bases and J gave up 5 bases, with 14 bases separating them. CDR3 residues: CASSLVVGIGETQYF. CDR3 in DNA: TGCGCCAGCAGCTTGGTGGTGGGGATAGGCGAGACCCAGTACTTC. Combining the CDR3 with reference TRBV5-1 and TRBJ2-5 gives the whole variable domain KAGVTQTPRYLIKTRGQQVTLSCSPISGHRSVSWYQQTPGQGLQFLFEYFSETQRNKGNFPGRFSGRQFSNSRSEMNVSTLELGDSALYLCASSLVVGIGETQYFGPGTRLLVL.

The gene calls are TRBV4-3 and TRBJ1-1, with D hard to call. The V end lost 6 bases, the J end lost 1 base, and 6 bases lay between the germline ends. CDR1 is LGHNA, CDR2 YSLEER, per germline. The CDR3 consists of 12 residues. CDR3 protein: CASSLKNTEAFF. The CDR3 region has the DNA TGCGCCAGCAGTCTTAAGAACACTGAAGCTTTCTTT.

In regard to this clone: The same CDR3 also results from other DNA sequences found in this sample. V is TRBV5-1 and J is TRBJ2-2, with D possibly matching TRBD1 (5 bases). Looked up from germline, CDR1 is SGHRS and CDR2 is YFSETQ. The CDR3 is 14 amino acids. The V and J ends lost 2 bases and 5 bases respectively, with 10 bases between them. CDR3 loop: CASSFGQGTGELFF. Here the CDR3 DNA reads TGCGCCAGCAGCTTCGGCCAGGGTACCGGGGAGCTGTTTTTT. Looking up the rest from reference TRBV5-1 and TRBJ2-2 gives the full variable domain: KAGVTQTPRYLIKTRGQQVTLSCSPISGHRSVSWYQQTPGQGLQFLFEYFSETQRNKGNFPGRFSGRQFSNSRSEMNVSTLELGDSALYLCASSFGQGTGELFFGEGSRLTVL.

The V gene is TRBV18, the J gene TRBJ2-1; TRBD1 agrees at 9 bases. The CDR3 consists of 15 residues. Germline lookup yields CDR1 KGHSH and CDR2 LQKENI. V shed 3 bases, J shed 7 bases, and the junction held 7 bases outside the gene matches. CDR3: CASSPDRGNYNEQFF. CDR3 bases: TGTGCCAGCTCACCGGACAGGGGAAATTATAATGAGCAGTTCTTC.

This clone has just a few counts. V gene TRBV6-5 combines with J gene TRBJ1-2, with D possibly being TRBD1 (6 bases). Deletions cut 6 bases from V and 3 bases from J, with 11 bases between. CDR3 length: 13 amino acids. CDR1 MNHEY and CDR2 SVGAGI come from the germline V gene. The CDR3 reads CASRGQTYYGYTF. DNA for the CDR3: TGTGCCAGCAGAGGACAGACATACTATGGCTACACCTTC.

The CDR3 coding sequence is TGCAGCGCCGGGGGACAGGGATACGGGTACGAGCAGTACTTC. This translates into CSAGGQGYGYEQYF. This sequence joins TRBV29-1 and TRBJ2-7; 9 nucleotides agree with TRBD1. Germline lookup yields CDR1 SQVTM and CDR2 ANQGSEA. V shed 7 bases and J 4 bases; nucleotides not matched to a gene: 11. The CDR3 is 14 amino acids.

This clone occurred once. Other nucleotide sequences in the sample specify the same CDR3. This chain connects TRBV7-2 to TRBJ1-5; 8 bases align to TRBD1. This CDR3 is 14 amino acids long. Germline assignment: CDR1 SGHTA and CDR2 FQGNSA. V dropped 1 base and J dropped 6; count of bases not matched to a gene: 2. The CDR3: CASSLDRGTQPQHF. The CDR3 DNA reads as TGTGCCAGCAGCTTAGACAGGGGGACTCAGCCCCAGCATTTT.

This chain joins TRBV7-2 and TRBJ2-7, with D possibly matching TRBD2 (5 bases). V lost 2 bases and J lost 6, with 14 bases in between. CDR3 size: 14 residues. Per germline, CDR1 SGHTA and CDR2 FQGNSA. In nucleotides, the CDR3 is TGTGCCAGCAGCTTAAGCGGACCGTTTTCCGAGCAGTACTTC. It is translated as CASSLSGPFSEQYF.

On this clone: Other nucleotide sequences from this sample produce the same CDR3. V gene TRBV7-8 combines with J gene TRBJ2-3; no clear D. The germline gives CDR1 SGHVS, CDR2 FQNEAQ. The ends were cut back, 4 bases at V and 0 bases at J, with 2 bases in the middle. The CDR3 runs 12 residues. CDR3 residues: CASSSSTDTQYF. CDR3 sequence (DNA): TGTGCCAGCAGCTCAAGCACAGATACGCAGTATTTT. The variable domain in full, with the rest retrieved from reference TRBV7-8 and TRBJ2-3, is GAGVSQSPRYKVAKRGQDVALRCDPISGHVSLFWYQQALGQGPEFLTYFQNEAQLDKSGLPSDRFFAERPEGSVSTLKIQRTQQEDSAVYLCASSSSTDTQYFGPGTRLTVL.

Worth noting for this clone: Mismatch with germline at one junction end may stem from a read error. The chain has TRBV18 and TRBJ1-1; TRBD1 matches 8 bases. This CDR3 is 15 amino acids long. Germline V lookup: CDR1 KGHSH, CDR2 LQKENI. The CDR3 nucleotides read TGTGCCAGCTCACCCGGGACAGGAGCTGAAGCGACTGGTCACTTT. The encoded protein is CASSPGTGAEATGHF.